This passage covers 16 T cell receptor beta chains from one sample sequenced in a study of shared clonotypes between healthy human individuals. Only in-frame clones appear in the TCRdb table, and some are missing; sequencing was by immunoSEQ multiplex PCR. The data contain 450,000 to 500,000 clones, approximately 80% of them singletons. Sequenced: PBMCs. These receptors came from a woman between 40 and 50 years old in good health. Some clones in this sample may be carry-over from other donors' samples.

This clone occurred once. The V gene is TRBV5-1, the J gene TRBJ2-1, with D uncertain. CDR1 is SGHRS, CDR2 YFSETQ, per germline. V was pared by 4 bases and J by 0 bases, with 8 bases between. CDR3 length equals 14 residues. Here the CDR3 reads CASSTTSSYNEQFF. CDR3 sequence (DNA): TGCGCCAGCAGCACCACGAGCTCCTACAATGAGCAGTTCTTC.

This chain joins TRBV6-5 and TRBJ2-5; no clear D. The CDR3 totals 15 residues. Trimming stripped 2 bases from V and 0 bases from J, with 10 bases between. The germline V gene encodes CDR1 MNHEY and CDR2 SVGAGI. CDR3 nucleotides: TGTGCCAGCAGTTACCTCCGGAGTAACCAAGAGACCCAGTACTTC. Translating gives CASSYLRSNQETQYF.

The chain links TRBV4-1 to TRBJ2-1, with D possibly TRBD2 on 5 matching bases. V dropped 3 bases and J dropped 7 bases, with 16 bases sitting between them. This CDR3 is built from 15 residues. Germline V gene lookup returns CDR1 MGHRA and CDR2 YSYEKL. CDR3 sequence (DNA): TGCGCCAGCAGCCAGGGTCCCGCGGGTCAGAATGAGCAGTTCTTC. Amino acid sequence: CASSQGPAGQNEQFF.

V and J are TRBV7-9 and TRBJ1-4, with a weak D call TRBD1 (5 bases). The germline gives CDR1 SEHNR, CDR2 FQNEAQ (reference sequence). The CDR3 runs 16 residues. Trimming left V 0 bases short and J 5 bases short, with 13 bases between. CDR3 residues: CASSLAMGRLNEKLFF. In DNA, the CDR3 is TGTGCCAGCAGCTTAGCGATGGGGCGTCTCAATGAAAAACTGTTTTTT.

The chain uses TRBV7-3 and TRBJ2-3; perhaps TRBD2 as D (5 bases). Trimming took 3 bases from V and 0 from J, leaving 7 bases between them. The CDR3 length is 14 residues. CDR1 is SGHTA, CDR2 FQGTGA, per germline. The CDR3 is CASSFGLSTDTQYF. Here the CDR3 DNA reads TGTGCCAGCAGCTTCGGACTGAGCACAGATACGCAGTATTTT.

This clone was detected a few times. The junction and the germline gene differ at one end; a read error may be behind it. The V and J genes are TRBV7-3 and TRBJ2-2, with a possible D match to TRBD1 (5 bases). This CDR3 contains 15 residues. Germline V gene sequence: CDR1 SGHTA, CDR2 FQGTGA. CDR3 loop: CASGRRGPNAGELFF. In nucleotides, the CDR3 is TGTGCCAGCGGTAGAAGGGGCCCGAACGCCGGGGAGCTGTTTTTT.

The chain uses TRBV29-1 and TRBJ1-1; D not resolved. V was clipped by 7 bases and J by 0 bases, with 18 bases between them. Germline V lookup: CDR1 SQVTM, CDR2 ANQGSEA. The CDR3 has 15 amino acids. CDR3 in DNA: TGCAGCGCCTCCCCGGGTTGGGCGATGAACACTGAAGCTTTCTTT. Translating gives CSASPGWAMNTEAFF.

The chain combines TRBV9 with TRBJ1-4, with D uncertain. Per the germline V gene, CDR1 is SGDLS and CDR2 is YYNGEE. V gave up 0 bases and J gave up 4 bases, with 10 bases separating them. The CDR3 sequence is 15 residues long. For the CDR3, the DNA is TGTGCCAGCAGCGTAGATAACAGTCGTAATGAAAAACTGTTTTTT. Protein sequence: CASSVDNSRNEKLFF. Based on the CDR3 plus reference TRBV9 and TRBJ1-4, the full variable domain is DSGVTQTPKHLITATGQRVTLRCSPRSGDLSVYWYQQSLDQGLQFLIQYYNGEERAKGNILERFSAQQFPDLHSELNLSSLELGDSALYFCASSVDNSRNEKLFFGSGTQLSVL.

This clone was counted once. The chain carries TRBV5-1 and TRBJ1-2, with 10 positions matching TRBD1. V shed 6 bases and J 2 bases; nucleotides not matched to a gene: 7. Per germline, CDR1 SGHRS and CDR2 YFSETQ. CDR3 size: 15 residues. DNA for the CDR3: TGCGCCAGCAAAACCGGGACAGGGGCAAACTATGGCTACACCTTC. Residues: CASKTGTGANYGYTF. The full variable domain, its missing parts supplied by reference TRBV5-1 and TRBJ1-2, is KAGVTQTPRYLIKTRGQQVTLSCSPISGHRSVSWYQQTPGQGLQFLFEYFSETQRNKGNFPGRFSGRQFSNSRSEMNVSTLELGDSALYLCASKTGTGANYGYTFGSGTRLTVV.

The rearrangement joins TRBV5-1 to TRBJ2-7; D may be TRBD2 (5 bases). V lost 4 bases to trimming and J lost 7 bases, with 24 bases between them. Germline V gene data show CDR1 as SGHRS and CDR2 as YFSETQ. This CDR3 comprises 16 residues. The DNA of the CDR3 is TGCGCCAGCAGCGTAGGCGGAGGCTCCAGTGTGCGGGAGCAGTACTTC. Translated: CASSVGGGSSVREQYF.

To note about this clone: This may be a read error, as it is one base from a much larger clone. As the CDR3 is not closed by the conserved phenylalanine or tryptophan, this likely results from a read error. The V gene is TRBV7-2, the J gene TRBJ1-4, with a tentative D call TRBD1 (5 bases). This CDR3 comprises 13 residues. V lost 5 bases and J 8 bases, leaving 12 bases between the germline ends. Looked up from germline, CDR1 is SGHTA and CDR2 is FQGNSA. CDR3 sequence reads: CASSPDRREKLFL. The CDR3 nucleotides read TGTGCCAGCAGCCCCGACAGACGCGAAAAACTGTTTCTT.

To note about this clone: The same CDR3 arises from other DNA sequences in this sample as well. V and J are TRBV7-9 and TRBJ2-1; TRBD2 aligns across 9 bases. J lost 4 bases, V lost 2 bases, and 3 bases had no gene match. CDR1 is SEHNR and CDR2 is FQNEAQ in the germline V gene (reference sequence). The CDR3 runs 15 residues. CDR3: CASSLIAGAYNEQFF. The CDR3 nucleotides are TGTGCCAGCAGCTTAATAGCGGGAGCTTACAATGAGCAGTTCTTC.

CDR3 nucleotides: TGTGCCAGCTCACCCCGACAGGTATCCTACGAGCAGTACTTC. This sequence encodes CASSPRQVSYEQYF. J is TRBJ2-5 and V is TRBV18; a weak D match, TRBD1 (6 bases). The assigned J gene may be wrong: the sequence end matches TRBJ2-7 better. Germline CDR1 is KGHSH and CDR2 is LQKENI. The CDR3 spans 14 residues.

The chain couples TRBV18 to TRBJ1-2; D ambiguous. CDR3 length: 14 amino acids. The germline V gene encodes CDR1 KGHSH and CDR2 LQKENI. The V gene lost 0 bases and the J gene lost 4 bases, with 9 bases spanning the gap. CDR3 amino acids: CASSPPGGSYGYTF. The CDR3 bases are TGTGCCAGCTCACCACCTGGAGGGTCCTATGGCTACACCTTC.

The chain has TRBV19 and TRBJ1-1; 12 nucleotides match TRBD1. Germline trimming cut 6 bases from V and 11 bases from J; bases unmatched to any gene: 7. Germline assignment: CDR1 LNHDA and CDR2 SQIVND (reference sequence). The CDR3 spans 13 residues. The CDR3 DNA follows: TGTGCCAGTAGCCCGGGACAGGGGGCGACGGCTTTCTTT. Protein product: CASSPGQGATAFF.

The chain combines TRBV6-6 with TRBJ2-3; no clear D gene. This CDR3 spans 11 amino acids. V was cut by 7 bases and J by 7 bases, with 9 bases left in between. CDR1 is MNHNY, CDR2 SVGAGI, per germline (reference sequence). CDR3 coding DNA: TGTGCCAGCACCCGCAGCAATACGCAGTATTTT. As protein: CASTRSNTQYF.